This is a list of T cell receptor beta chains from one sample in a study of T cells in Graves' hyperthyroidism and ophthalmopathy. TCRdb redid the calling of the multiplex PCR reads with MiXCR, one entry per CDR3 protein. The data show about 640,000 distinct CDR3 sequences, around 20% seen once. Sample: blood. All receptors come from a young man with Graves' ophthalmopathy. Each CDR3 is given with its conserved first and last residue. D genes are given only for firm matches. Size tells how often a clone was seen (once, few, many) or the class of an expanded clone, and some rows leave it out.

j_call: TRBJ1-2
v_call: TRBV20-1
d_call: TRBD1
clone_size: few
cdr3_nt: TGCAGTGCCCCAATCGGGACAGTCTCTAGGGATGGCTACACCTTC
cdr3_aa: CSAPIGTVSRDGYTF

j_call: TRBJ2-7
v_call: TRBV2
d_call: -
clone_size: many
cdr3_nt: TGTGCCAGCAGTGAGGTCCCCTCCTACGAGCAGTACTTC
cdr3_aa: CASSEVPSYEQYF

j_call: TRBJ1-5
v_call: TRBV2
d_call: -
clone_size: many
cdr3_nt: TGTGCCAGCAGTGATTATGCGGAAAGCAATCAGCCCCAGCATTTT
cdr3_aa: CASSDYAESNQPQHF

j_call: TRBJ1-2
v_call: TRBV29-1
d_call: TRBD1
clone_size: few
cdr3_nt: TGCAGCGTTGTCTACCTCGGGACAGCAGGCTACACCTTC
cdr3_aa: CSVVYLGTAGYTF

j_call: TRBJ2-7
v_call: TRBV2
d_call: -
clone_size: -
cdr3_nt: TGTGCCAGCAGCCCTAGAGGGTATACCTACGAGCAGTACTTC
cdr3_aa: CASSPRGYTYEQYF

j_call: TRBJ2-1
v_call: TRBV29-1
d_call: -
clone_size: -
cdr3_nt: TGCAGCGTTGGTAGCGGCCCCTACAATGAGCAGTTCTTC
cdr3_aa: CSVGSGPYNEQFF

j_call: TRBJ2-3
v_call: TRBV12-5
d_call: -
clone_size: -
cdr3_nt: TGTGCTAGCTCTTTGGGGGCTGAAGATACGCAGTATTTT
cdr3_aa: CASSLGAEDTQYF

j_call: TRBJ2-7
v_call: TRBV28
d_call: TRBD2
clone_size: -
cdr3_nt: TGTGCCAGCAGTATGTGGACTAGCGGGTTCGAGCAGTACTTC
cdr3_aa: CASSMWTSGFEQYF

j_call: TRBJ2-3
v_call: TRBV10-3
d_call: -
clone_size: once
cdr3_nt: TGTGCCATCAGGGCGGACGGAACGAGGCTCACAGATACGCAGTATTTT
cdr3_aa: CAIRADGTRLTDTQYF

j_call: TRBJ2-1
v_call: TRBV6-2/TRBV6-3
d_call: TRBD2
clone_size: few
cdr3_nt: TGTGCCAGCAGCCCGGGACTAGCGGGAGGGTCCTACTCCTACAATGAGCAGTTCTTC
cdr3_aa: CASSPGLAGGSYSYNEQFF

j_call: TRBJ2-3
v_call: TRBV28
d_call: -
clone_size: few
cdr3_nt: TGTGCCAGCAGTCCGAGACTAGGAGATACGCAGTATTTT
cdr3_aa: CASSPRLGDTQYF

j_call: TRBJ2-5
v_call: TRBV11-2
d_call: -
clone_size: -
cdr3_nt: TGTGCCAGCACTCTCAAGGGGGTGGGGGCGGAGACCCAGTACTTC
cdr3_aa: CASTLKGVGAETQYF

j_call: TRBJ2-5
v_call: TRBV6-1
d_call: -
clone_size: few
cdr3_nt: TGTGCCAGCAGTGAAAATAGGGCGGAACACCAAGAGACCCAGTACTTC
cdr3_aa: CASSENRAEHQETQYF

j_call: TRBJ1-2
v_call: TRBV27
d_call: TRBD1
clone_size: -
cdr3_nt: TGTGCCAGCAGTCCCCGACAGGGATATGGCTACACCTTC
cdr3_aa: CASSPRQGYGYTF

j_call: TRBJ2-1
v_call: TRBV27
d_call: TRBD2
clone_size: few
cdr3_nt: TGTGCCAGCAGTTATTTGACTAGCGGCAATGAGCAGTTCTTC
cdr3_aa: CASSYLTSGNEQFF

j_call: TRBJ2-2
v_call: TRBV28
d_call: TRBD2
clone_size: -
cdr3_nt: TGTGCCAGCAGTTCCCTGGGACTAGCGGGAGCCACCGGGGAGCTGTTTTTT
cdr3_aa: CASSSLGLAGATGELFF

j_call: TRBJ2-1
v_call: TRBV15
d_call: -
clone_size: many
cdr3_nt: TGTGCCACCAGCAGAGGACAGGAGGGTGATGAGCAGTTCTTC
cdr3_aa: CATSRGQEGDEQFF

j_call: TRBJ2-1
v_call: TRBV12-3/TRBV12-4
d_call: -
clone_size: few
cdr3_nt: TGTGCCAGCTTACGGAGCGGCTCCTACAATGAGCAGTTCTTC
cdr3_aa: CASLRSGSYNEQFF

j_call: TRBJ1-2
v_call: TRBV2
d_call: -
clone_size: few
cdr3_nt: TGTGCCAGCAGTGAGGGGGGGGGGGTTGATTGGGGTAACTATGGCTACACCTTC
cdr3_aa: CASSEGGGVDWGNYGYTF

j_call: TRBJ1-2
v_call: TRBV7-2
d_call: TRBD1
clone_size: many
cdr3_nt: TGTGCCAGCAGCTTAGGACAGGGGGCGGGCTACACCTTC
cdr3_aa: CASSLGQGAGYTF

j_call: TRBJ1-2
v_call: TRBV10-3
d_call: TRBD1
clone_size: -
cdr3_nt: TGTGCCATCAGGTTAACAGGGGGCGATGGCTACACCTTC
cdr3_aa: CAIRLTGGDGYTF

j_call: TRBJ2-3
v_call: TRBV2
d_call: TRBD2
clone_size: -
cdr3_nt: TGTGCCAGCCTTAACCCAGGACTAGCGCGCCTGCAAGATACGCAGTATTTT
cdr3_aa: CASLNPGLARLQDTQYF

j_call: TRBJ2-1
v_call: TRBV6-2/TRBV6-3
d_call: -
clone_size: -
cdr3_nt: TGTGCCAGCAGTTACCCGCTCGGGCGATACAATGAGCAGTTCTTC
cdr3_aa: CASSYPLGRYNEQFF

j_call: TRBJ2-2
v_call: TRBV20-1
d_call: -
clone_size: few
cdr3_nt: TGCAGTGCCAGGGCGGGGCCGGGCACCGGGGAGCTGTTTTTT
cdr3_aa: CSARAGPGTGELFF

j_call: TRBJ2-1
v_call: TRBV2
d_call: -
clone_size: -
cdr3_nt: TGTGCCAGCGGGGGTGACGGTCCCGACAATGAGCAGTTCTTC
cdr3_aa: CASGGDGPDNEQFF

j_call: TRBJ2-3
v_call: TRBV5-6
d_call: TRBD1
clone_size: -
cdr3_nt: TGTGCCAGCAGCTCACGGACAGGGGGTGTACGTCGGTATTTT
cdr3_aa: CASSSRTGGVRRYF

j_call: TRBJ2-1
v_call: TRBV7-2
d_call: TRBD2
clone_size: many
cdr3_nt: TGTGCCAGCAGTCCGTCCGGGACTAGCGGGAGGAATGAGCAGTTCTTC
cdr3_aa: CASSPSGTSGRNEQFF

j_call: TRBJ1-4
v_call: TRBV18
d_call: -
clone_size: -
cdr3_nt: TGTGCCAGCTCACTTTTACCGGAACCGAATGAAAAACTGTTTTTT
cdr3_aa: CASSLLPEPNEKLFF

j_call: TRBJ1-2
v_call: TRBV5-1
d_call: -
clone_size: -
cdr3_nt: TGCGCCAGCAGCTTGGGTATTGAACGGCAGAACTATGGCTACACCTTC
cdr3_aa: CASSLGIERQNYGYTF

j_call: TRBJ1-2
v_call: TRBV28
d_call: TRBD1
clone_size: many
cdr3_nt: TGTGCCAGCAGGCAGATTCCGGGACAGGACGATGGCTACACCTTC
cdr3_aa: CASRQIPGQDDGYTF

j_call: TRBJ1-1
v_call: TRBV7-9
d_call: -
clone_size: few
cdr3_nt: TGTGCCAGCAGAAGGCAGGGGCAAAACACTGAAGCTTTCTTT
cdr3_aa: CASRRQGQNTEAFF

j_call: TRBJ2-2
v_call: TRBV13
d_call: TRBD2
clone_size: -
cdr3_nt: TGTGCCAGCAGCTTAGTCAGCGGGAGCCAGACCGGGGAGCTGTTTTTT
cdr3_aa: CASSLVSGSQTGELFF

j_call: TRBJ2-1
v_call: TRBV30
d_call: TRBD1
clone_size: -
cdr3_nt: TGTGCCTGGAGTGCCCCGGGACAGGGAAATGAGCAGTTCTTC
cdr3_aa: CAWSAPGQGNEQFF

j_call: TRBJ2-2
v_call: TRBV18
d_call: -
clone_size: -
cdr3_nt: TGTGCCAGCTCACCAAGCTCAGGGTTCGGGGAGCTGTTTTTT
cdr3_aa: CASSPSSGFGELFF

j_call: TRBJ2-1
v_call: TRBV6-1
d_call: -
clone_size: -
cdr3_nt: TGTGGCAGCAGTGAAATAGGGGCCGGGGATGAGCAGTTCTTC
cdr3_aa: CGSSEIGAGDEQFF

j_call: TRBJ2-7
v_call: TRBV20-1
d_call: -
clone_size: -
cdr3_nt: TGCAGTGCTAGTGACGGGAGCTCCTACGAGCAGTACTTC
cdr3_aa: CSASDGSSYEQYF

j_call: TRBJ2-2
v_call: TRBV28
d_call: -
clone_size: -
cdr3_nt: TGTGCCAGCATGCTAGAGAACACCGGGGAGCTGTTTTTT
cdr3_aa: CASMLENTGELFF

j_call: TRBJ2-5
v_call: TRBV7-9
d_call: -
clone_size: few
cdr3_nt: TGTGCCAGCAGCTCGGATAGGGCTGCGACCCAGTACTTC
cdr3_aa: CASSSDRAATQYF

j_call: TRBJ1-5
v_call: TRBV11-2
d_call: -
clone_size: -
cdr3_nt: TGTGCCAGCAGCTTAGCGGAGGGCTTAATGCCCCAGCATTTT
cdr3_aa: CASSLAEGLMPQHF

j_call: TRBJ2-7
v_call: TRBV3-1
d_call: TRBD2
clone_size: many
cdr3_nt: TGTGCCAGCAGCCTCGGGACTAGAGGTGGCGAGCAGTACTTC
cdr3_aa: CASSLGTRGGEQYF

j_call: TRBJ1-2
v_call: TRBV28
d_call: -
clone_size: many
cdr3_nt: TGTGCCAGCACCTCCTGGAGGGACAATAACCTCTATGGCTACACCTTC
cdr3_aa: CASTSWRDNNLYGYTF